The T cell receptor beta chain described here comes from a study of cytomegalovirus exposure and HLA in healthy donors. Researchers ran the PCR with 60 Vbeta and 13 Jbeta primers. TCRdb's table, derived via immunoSEQ multiplex PCR, lists solely in-frame clones and lacks some. The ten most abundant clones cover about 2.5% of a sample with 130,000 to 150,000 clones. Regarding this clone: Its antigen remains unidentified.

Germline V CDR1 and CDR2: SGDLS, YYNGEE. The CDR3 is made up of 15 amino acids. Trimming shortened V by 0 bases and J by 0 bases, and 8 bases separated the two germline ends. Study-level findings and limits: A later analysis reportedly identified an Asian-associated ancestry cluster as carrying fewer N-insertions than the approximately 710-donor mean. Productive rates of about 90% or about 30% were seen for most TCR beta V segments in an earlier analysis. Researchers left out some V segments, among them TRBV6-2 and TRBV6-3, as indistinguishable. A later analysis linked a missense variant in DCLRE1C to the trimming of TCR beta V and J genes.

The chain carries TRBV9 and TRBJ2-3, with D possibly TRBD1 on 6 matching bases. The receptor was derived from a middle-aged man in good health and CMV-seronegative. The source material was PBMCs. The CDR3 region is CASSVGQASTDTQYF. The CDR3 nucleotides read TGTGCCAGCAGCGTAGGACAGGCTAGCACAGATACGCAGTATTTT. The full variable domain, in which reference TRBV9 and TRBJ2-3 provide the parts outside the CDR3, is DSGVTQTPKHLITATGQRVTLRCSPRSGDLSVYWYQQSLDQGLQFLIQYYNGEERAKGNILERFSAQQFPDLHSELNLSSLELGDSALYFCASSVGQASTDTQYFGPGTRLTVL.